What follows are 28 T cell receptor beta chains derived from one specimen sequenced in a study of T cells in localized non-small cell lung cancer. Profiled with immunoSEQ multiplex PCR; TCRdb holds only in-frame clones, not every one. The table records approximately 83,000 clones, approximately 90% of them present only once. This specimen consisted of PBMCs, obtained before any cancer treatment. These receptors all stem from a woman aged 40 to 75 with stage II squamous cell lung carcinoma.

The J gene is TRBJ2-7, the V gene TRBV5-4; 10 nucleotides match TRBD1. V was pared by 3 bases and J by 2 bases, with 8 bases of the junction left unmatched. The germline V gene encodes CDR1 SGHNT and CDR2 YYREEE (reference sequence). The CDR3 has 16 residues. The CDR3: CASSSGLGQGAYEQYF. The CDR3 region has the DNA TGTGCCAGCAGCTCGGGGCTAGGACAGGGGGCCTACGAGCAGTACTTC.

The V and J genes are TRBV5-6 and TRBJ1-1; D is unresolved. From germline, CDR1 is SGHDT and CDR2 YYEEEE. The length of the CDR3 is 14 residues. V was pared by 1 base and J by 0 bases, with 7 bases between. The CDR3 loop reads CASSLYQVNTEAFF. For the CDR3, the DNA is TGTGCCAGCAGCTTGTATCAGGTGAACACTGAAGCTTTCTTT.

The chain is built from TRBV10-3 and TRBJ1-4; the D is unclear. V lost 8 bases to trimming and J lost 7 bases, with 14 bases between them. The CDR3 has 13 residues. Per the germline V gene, CDR1 is ENHRY and CDR2 is SYGVKD. Here the CDR3 reads CAISREKGEKLFF. In DNA, the CDR3 is TGTGCCATCTCACGGGAGAAAGGTGAAAAACTGTTTTTT.

CDR3 nucleotides: TGTGCCAGCAGCGGTGCATGGGCCAATGAGCAGTTCTTC. Its translation is CASSGAWANEQFF. The chain carries TRBV7-2 and TRBJ2-1; the D is unclear. This CDR3 has 13 residues. Per germline, CDR1 SGHTA and CDR2 FQGNSA. Trimming left V 5 bases short and J 6 bases short, with 11 bases between. Full variable domain (missing parts from reference TRBV7-2 and TRBJ2-1): GAGVSQSPSNKVTEKGKDVELRCDPISGHTALYWYRQSLGQGLEFLIYFQGNSAPDKSGLPSDRFSAERTGGSVSTLTIQRTQQEDSAVYLCASSGAWANEQFFGPGTRLTVL.

CDR3 loop: CASSLRGVGSDTQYF. Here the CDR3 DNA reads TGCGCCAGCAGCTTGAGGGGCGTAGGGTCAGATACGCAGTATTTT. The rearrangement links TRBV5-1 to TRBJ2-3, with D possibly being TRBD1 (5 bases). V shed 1 base and J shed 4 bases, with 13 bases lying between them. Germline V gene sequence: CDR1 SGHRS, CDR2 YFSETQ. The CDR3 extends over 15 amino acids.

This chain joins TRBV27 and TRBJ1-1; D unclear. The CDR3 sequence is 15 residues long. Germline V gene sequence: CDR1 MNHEY, CDR2 SMNVEV (reference sequence). Trimming cost V 0 bases and J 0 bases, with 8 bases left between them. This chain's CDR3 is CASSLSGRMNTEAFF. CDR3 in DNA: TGTGCCAGCAGTTTATCAGGTAGGATGAACACTGAAGCTTTCTTT.

The V gene is TRBV10-3, the J gene TRBJ2-1, with 7 nucleotides matching TRBD2. The germline V gene has CDR1 ENHRY and CDR2 SYGVKD. The V and J ends lost 8 bases and 5 bases, in that order; junction bases with no gene match: 12. The CDR3 covers 15 residues. As DNA, the CDR3 is TGTGCCATCCGCCAGAGTGGGAGGGATAACAATGAGCAGTTCTTC. Translated, it gives CAIRQSGRDNNEQFF.

The chain links TRBV7-8 to TRBJ1-1; 7 bases fit TRBD1. Per germline, CDR1 SGHVS and CDR2 FQNEAQ. The CDR3 has 15 amino acids. The junction had 9 bases not matched to a gene; V was cut back by 5 bases and J by 3 bases. CDR3 sequence reads: CASSGLRDRYTEAFF. The CDR3 nucleotides are TGTGCCAGCAGCGGACTCCGGGACAGATACACTGAAGCTTTCTTT.

The chain is built from TRBV30 and TRBJ2-1; TRBD2 aligns across 10 bases. CDR1 is GTSNPN, CDR2 SVGIG, per germline (reference sequence). The CDR3 is made up of 15 amino acids. V lost 2 bases and J lost 3; bases outside the gene matches: 4. CDR3 region: CAWSYRTSGYNEQFF. CDR3 DNA: TGTGCCTGGAGTTATAGGACTAGCGGCTACAATGAGCAGTTCTTC.

The rearrangement uses TRBV27 and TRBJ1-5; D is ambiguous. The germline V gene has CDR1 MNHEY and CDR2 SMNVEV (reference sequence). This CDR3 spans 15 amino acids. Trimming removed 5 bases at V and 6 bases at J, with 17 bases between. The CDR3 sequence: CASSIHSGSGQPQHF. The CDR3 DNA reads as TGTGCCAGCAGTATTCACTCCGGTTCGGGTCAGCCCCAGCATTTT.

The gene calls are TRBV29-1 and TRBJ2-1, with 12 bases matching TRBD2. Germline V gene data show CDR1 as SQVTM and CDR2 as ANQGSEA. The CDR3 spans 12 residues. Unmatched junction bases numbered 7, after V lost 7 bases and J lost 12 bases. Here the CDR3 DNA reads TGCAGCGGATCTAGCGGGGGGGCGAGGCAGTTCTTC. Protein: CSGSSGGARQFF.

V usage is TRBV30 and J usage is TRBJ2-5; the match to TRBD1 covers 7 bases. This CDR3 is built from 12 residues. V lost 3 bases and J lost 4; bases outside the gene matches: 2. From germline, CDR1 is GTSNPN and CDR2 SVGIG (reference sequence). The CDR3: CAWRTGRETQYF. The CDR3 coding sequence is TGTGCCTGGAGGACAGGGAGAGAGACCCAGTACTTC.

The genes are TRBV5-1 and TRBJ1-2; 7 positions match TRBD1. V lost 0 bases to trimming and J lost 4 bases; unmatched junction nucleotides: 6. This CDR3 is 15 amino acids long. Germline values: CDR1 SGHRS, CDR2 YFSETQ. The CDR3 nucleotides read TGCGCCAGCAGCTTGGAGGGGGCGCGCGGCTATGGCTACACCTTC. This gives the protein CASSLEGARGYGYTF.

CDR3 DNA sequence: TGTGCCAGCAGCTTAGATGGGACACCTAATTCACCCCTCCACTTT. Its translation: CASSLDGTPNSPLHF. The chain combines TRBV11-2 with TRBJ1-6, with D possibly being TRBD1 (6 bases). The length of the CDR3 is 15 residues. V lost 0 bases and J 6 bases, leaving 9 bases between the germline ends. Germline CDR1 reads SGHAT; CDR2 reads FQNNGV.

This clone was picked up a small number of times. The identical CDR3 is also encoded by other nucleotide sequences in the sample. This sequence joins TRBV5-6 and TRBJ1-3; D remains ambiguous. Per germline, CDR1 SGHDT and CDR2 YYEEEE. Trimming stripped 0 bases from V and 4 bases from J, with 5 bases between. This CDR3 has 13 residues. CDR3 region: CASSLVPGNTIYF. The DNA for the CDR3 is TGTGCCAGCAGCTTGGTCCCAGGAAACACCATATATTTT.

The rearrangement links TRBV7-2 to TRBJ1-2; D not certain. The CDR3 loop spans 13 amino acids. Trimming cost V 1 base and J 8 bases, with 11 bases left between them. Germline V gene lookup returns CDR1 SGHTA and CDR2 FQGNSA. The CDR3 sequence: CASSLGRAWGYTF. The CDR3 DNA follows: TGTGCCAGCAGCTTAGGGAGGGCGTGGGGCTACACCTTC.

The chain uses TRBV23-1 and TRBJ1-3; the match to TRBD1 covers 8 bases. TRBV23-1 is flagged as an ORF with uncertain function. The CDR3 extends over 18 amino acids. Trimming cost V 0 bases and J 4 bases; bases outside gene matches: 11. As DNA, the CDR3 is TGCGCCAGCAGTCAATCGGGCCCAGGGGGCCTTAGAGGAAACACCATATATTTT. The encoded protein is CASSQSGPGGLRGNTIYF.

This clone is a singleton in its sample. The chain has TRBV27 and TRBJ1-2; D may be TRBD1 (6 bases). This CDR3 has 14 residues. Germline values: CDR1 MNHEY, CDR2 SMNVEV (reference sequence). Trimming cost V 0 bases and J 4 bases, with 9 bases left between them. CDR3 DNA sequence: TGTGCCAGCAGTTTATCAGGACAGCCCTATGGCTACACCTTC. The encoded protein is CASSLSGQPYGYTF.

The V and J genes are TRBV5-1 and TRBJ2-3; 13 nucleotides match TRBD2. The CDR3 is made up of 19 amino acids. V shed 0 bases and J 0 bases; nucleotides not matched to a gene: 7. The germline gives CDR1 SGHRS, CDR2 YFSETQ. CDR3: CASSLGRTSGGFSTDTQYF. In DNA, the CDR3 is TGCGCCAGCAGCTTGGGAAGGACTAGCGGGGGCTTTAGCACAGATACGCAGTATTTT.

The chain joins TRBV5-4 to TRBJ2-2; D unresolved. Between the trimmed V and J ends, which lost 0 bases and 4 bases, there was a span of 10 bases. CDR3 length: 15 residues. Germline loops: CDR1 SGHNT, CDR2 YYREEE (reference sequence). The chain's CDR3 is CASSLAREPTGELFF. In DNA form, the CDR3 reads TGTGCCAGCAGCTTGGCCAGAGAACCCACCGGGGAGCTGTTTTTT.

The chain couples TRBV11-2 to TRBJ1-2; TRBD1 is a possible D gene (6 bases). Germline V gene lookup returns CDR1 SGHAT and CDR2 FQNNGV. The V end lost 5 bases, the J end lost 6 bases, and 16 bases lay between the germline ends. This CDR3 region has 14 residues. The CDR3 DNA is TGTGCCAGCAGCCGTAACCGGGGGCGCCATGGCTACACCTTC. This gives the protein CASSRNRGRHGYTF. Full variable domain (rest looked up from reference TRBV11-2 and TRBJ1-2): EAGVAQSPRYKIIEKRQSVAFWCNPISGHATLYWYQQILGQGPKLLIQFQNNGVVDDSQLPKDRFSAERLKGVDSTLKIQPAKLEDSAVYLCASSRNRGRHGYTFGSGTRLTVV.

The rearrangement links TRBV2 to TRBJ2-7; D may be TRBD2 (5 bases). The CDR3 totals 14 residues. V gave up 6 bases and J gave up 3 bases, with 15 bases separating them. Germline V gene lookup returns CDR1 SNHLY and CDR2 FYNNEI. The CDR3 loop reads CASSLAGNSYEQYF. In nucleotides, the CDR3 is TGTGCCAGCAGCCTAGCCGGGAATAGCTACGAGCAGTACTTC.

The chain carries TRBV12-2 and TRBJ1-5; the DNA was not used to check the table's D call, TRBD1. TRBV12-2 is a pseudogene. This CDR3 has 14 amino acids. CDR3 loop: CASRFRGTGQPQHF. In DNA, the CDR3 is TGTGCAAGTCGCTTTAGGGGGACAGGTCAGCCCCAGCATTTT.

The genes are TRBV29-1 and TRBJ1-5; 9 bases align to TRBD1. With 7 bases clipped from V and 6 bases from J, the junction kept 10 bases outside the gene matches. Per the germline V gene, CDR1 is SQVTM and CDR2 is ANQGSEA. The CDR3 length is 14 residues. The CDR3 bases are TGCAGCGCCGCTGGGACAGGGAAAGGTCAGCCCCAGCATTTT. As protein: CSAAGTGKGQPQHF. Using reference TRBV29-1 and TRBJ1-5 for the parts outside the CDR3, the full variable domain is SAVISQKPSRDICQRGTSLTIQCQVDSQVTMMFWYRQQPGQSLTLIATANQGSEATYESGFVIDKFPISRPNLTFSTLTVSNMSPEDSSIYLCSAAGTGKGQPQHFGDGTRLSIL.

V is TRBV4-1 and J is TRBJ1-6, with D maybe TRBD1 (6 bases). CDR3 length: 17 residues. Trimming shortened V by 4 bases and J by 5 bases, and 18 bases separated the two germline ends. Germline V CDR1 and CDR2: MGHRA, YSYEKL. In DNA, the CDR3 is TGCGCCAGCAGCCCCCTAGGGGGGAGGCGAGATAATTCACCCCTCCACTTT. It is translated as CASSPLGGRRDNSPLHF.

The V call is TRBV6-5, the J call TRBJ2-6; D is undetermined. The length of the CDR3 is 15 residues. Between the trimmed V and J ends, which lost 6 bases and 2 bases, there was a span of 11 bases. Germline CDR1 and CDR2: MNHEY and SVGAGI. The CDR3 is CASRAPGAGANVLTF. CDR3 sequence (DNA): TGTGCCAGCAGAGCCCCAGGAGCTGGGGCCAACGTCCTGACTTTC.

V and J are TRBV5-1 and TRBJ1-3; D remains ambiguous. Germline V CDR1 and CDR2: SGHRS, YFSETQ. The CDR3 length is 16 residues. V was clipped by 0 bases and J by 4 bases, with 14 bases between them. The CDR3 DNA reads as TGCGCCAGCAGCTTGGATTCCGAGCTAATGGGAAACACCATATATTTT. It codes for CASSLDSELMGNTIYF.

This chain joins TRBV29-1 and TRBJ2-5; D is perhaps TRBD1 or TRBD2 (7 bases each). CDR3 size: 14 residues. V lost 4 bases and J 5 bases, leaving 17 bases between the germline ends. From germline, CDR1 is SQVTM and CDR2 ANQGSEA. As DNA, the CDR3 is TGCAGCGTTGTGGGAGGGACCAGGGGGGAGACCCAGTACTTC. Its protein is CSVVGGTRGETQYF.